These T cell receptor beta chains were read from a single sample in a study of control samples from healthy donors and cancer patients. TCRdb's table, derived via immunoSEQ multiplex PCR, lists solely in-frame clones and lacks some. The data hold around 80,000 clones, with roughly 88% observed a single time. Sequencing was performed on blood. The receptor set was obtained from a woman aged 45-65 years in good health. The CDR3 runs from the conserved cysteine through the conserved F or W. The D gene is left open where the match is weak. Not every row has a clone size; where given, it reads once, few, many or a size class.

J	D	size	V	CDR3	DNA
TRBJ2-7	TRBD1	-	TRBV19	CASSLGTGGHEQYF	TGTGCCAGTAGTCTAGGGACAGGGGGCCACGAGCAGTACTTC
TRBJ1-2	TRBD1	-	TRBV19	CASAGGYGYTF	TGTGCCAGCGCAGGGGGCTATGGCTACACCTTC
TRBJ1-1	-	-	TRBV7-6	CASSRSRNTEAFF	TGTGCCAGCAGCCGATCTCGAAACACTGAAGCTTTCTTT
TRBJ1-2	-	-	TRBV5-6	CASSLARVSYTF	TGTGCCAGCAGCTTGGCCCGTGTAAGCTACACCTTC
TRBJ2-7	-	-	TRBV30	CAWSVPQGKYF	TGTGCCTGGAGTGTACCCCAGGGAAAGTACTTC
TRBJ1-2	TRBD1	few	TRBV5-1	CASRRDRGRSDYGYTF	TGCGCCAGCCGCCGGGACAGGGGGCGGTCAGACTATGGCTACACCTTC
TRBJ1-6	-	-	TRBV6-5	CASSYLGNSPLHF	TGTGCCAGCAGTTACCTGGGCAATTCACCCCTCCACTTT
TRBJ1-5	-	-	TRBV5-4	CASSLSQPQHF	TGTGCCAGCAGCTTGTCTCAGCCCCAGCATTTT
TRBJ2-1	-	few	TRBV2	CASTRNNEQFF	TGTGCCAGCACTAGAAACAATGAGCAGTTCTTC
TRBJ1-2	-	-	TRBV19	CASSIAGRPNYGYTF	TGTGCCAGTAGTATAGCCGGCCGCCCTAACTATGGCTACACCTTC
TRBJ2-7	TRBD2	-	TRBV5-6	CASSIIAGPVEEQYF	TGTGCCAGCAGCATTATAGCGGGGCCCGTGGAGGAGCAGTACTTC